The sequence of this TCR beta chain was determined in a study of T cells in Graves' hyperthyroidism and ophthalmopathy. CDR1 SNHLY and CDR2 FYNNEI come from the germline V gene. Losses at the gene ends were 8 bases for V and 0 bases for J; bases not matched to a gene: 4. CDR3 size: 14 residues. Amplification yielded TCR beta CDR3 regions, with RNA transcripts as the source. A first-round RT-PCR of the TCR CDR3 used the HTBI primer set. One entry per CDR3 protein, called by TCRdb with MiXCR from the multiplex PCR reads. The sample has roughly 750,000 distinct CDR3 sequences; around 17% are singletons. In this sample, this clonotype turned up many times.

This TCR came from a man aged 18 to 30 with Graves' hyperthyroidism. The gene calls are TRBV2 and TRBJ2-3; TRBD1 matches 8 bases. Sample: blood. The chain's CDR3 is CASLRGPSTDTQYF. The CDR3 nucleotides are TGTGCCAGCCTCAGGGGGCCTAGCACAGATACGCAGTATTTT.